This T cell receptor beta chain originates from a study of blood T cells in healthy people across ages. A second about 7 to 12 cycle PCR used barcoded and J-beta primers. TCRdb reprocessed the 5' RACE reads via MiXCR and lists one record per CDR3 protein. Found here are around 650,000 distinct CDR3 sequences, approximately 40% of them singletons; the top ten hold roughly 30%. Each sample gave at least 6.5 million isolated PBMCs. Worth noting for this clonotype: Antigen: not known.

Study conclusions and caveats: Across the age range, TCR beta diversity per million T cells fell in a roughly linear way. It was not possible, with unsorted PBMCs, to conclusively compare naive and antigen-experienced cells.

V lost 1 base and J 6 bases, leaving 15 bases between the germline ends. This CDR3 has 15 amino acids. Germline V lookup: CDR1 SGHRS, CDR2 YFSETQ. Source material: blood. The sequence was collected from an elderly man in good health. The rearrangement uses TRBV5-1 and TRBJ2-3; D remains ambiguous. The CDR3 is CASSLSSFRSDTQYF. The CDR3 nucleotides read TGCGCCAGCAGCTTGAGTTCCTTTAGGAGCGATACGCAGTATTTT.